Listed below are T cell receptor beta chains from one sample, sequenced in a study of identical twins. TCRdb re-derived calls from the 5' RACE reads in MiXCR, one entry per CDR3 protein. Of about 890,000 distinct CDR3 sequences listed, 10% to 15% are singletons. The same sample was also studied in work on yellow fever vaccine responses in identical twins.

Sequencing used PBMCs. Receptors originate from a woman aged 18-29 years in good health. CDR3s include the opening cysteine and the closing phenylalanine or tryptophan. The order of the fields is CDR3 length, V gene, clone size, D gene, J gene, CDR3 protein, CDR3 DNA. D genes are given only for firm matches. Size is stated for part of the rows, as once, few or many counts, or as a class when the clone is expanded.

14	TRBV7-8	.	TRBD1	TRBJ2-1	CASSKVTGVDEQFF	TGTGCCAGCAGCAAAGTGACAGGGGTCGATGAGCAGTTCTTC
17	TRBV10-3	.	TRBD2	TRBJ2-1	CAIGGLAGGTPYNEQFF	TGTGCCATCGGGGGACTAGCGGGAGGAACACCCTACAATGAGCAGTTCTTC
17	TRBV6-2/TRBV6-3	many	.	TRBJ2-2	CASSPLPGRGNTGELFF	TGTGCCAGCAGTCCTCTCCCGGGACGCGGGAACACCGGGGAGCTGTTTTTT
14	TRBV6-1	few	.	TRBJ2-5	CASSEAQGRETQYF	TGTGCCAGCAGTGAAGCGCAGGGTCGGGAGACCCAGTACTTC
13	TRBV12-3/TRBV12-4	many	.	TRBJ1-2	CASSLTLNYGYTF	TGTGCCAGCAGTTTAACACTGAACTATGGCTACACCTTC
17	TRBV7-9	.	TRBD2	TRBJ2-1	CASSPTSSGVGYNEQFF	TGTGCCAGCAGCCCTACATCTAGCGGGGTAGGGTACAATGAGCAGTTCTTC
12	TRBV15	few	.	TRBJ2-1	CATSTPMDEQFF	TGTGCCACCAGCACCCCTATGGATGAGCAGTTCTTC
13	TRBV19	few	.	TRBJ2-7	CASRSGNLYEQYF	TGTGCCAGTAGGTCCGGGAATCTATACGAGCAGTACTTC
15	TRBV4-2	few	.	TRBJ2-1	CASSHTAATGNEQFF	TGTGCCAGCAGCCATACGGCGGCCACGGGCAATGAGCAGTTCTTC
18	TRBV27	few	.	TRBJ2-2	CASSLNQNQGTVGGELFF	TGTGCCAGCAGTTTAAACCAGAACCAGGGCACCGTGGGCGGGGAGCTGTTTTTT
17	TRBV12-3/TRBV12-4	.	.	TRBJ2-2	CASSPPGTPRGAGELFF	TGTGCCAGCAGCCCACCCGGGACTCCGAGGGGAGCCGGGGAGCTGTTTTTT
19	TRBV19	.	TRBD1	TRBJ2-1	CASSMRWGFKTGEGNEQFF	TGTGCCAGTAGTATGAGGTGGGGTTTTAAGACAGGGGAAGGCAATGAGCAGTTCTTC
16	TRBV12-3/TRBV12-4	.	TRBD2	TRBJ2-2	CASSLMREGRIGELFF	TGTGCCAGCAGTTTAATGCGGGAGGGCCGGATCGGGGAGCTGTTTTTT
16	TRBV11-3	many	.	TRBJ2-1	CASSLRGISSYNEQFF	TGTGCCAGCAGCTTACGCGGAATCAGCTCCTACAATGAGCAGTTCTTC
15	TRBV2	.	.	TRBJ1-3	CASSQDAPLGNTIYF	TGTGCCAGCAGCCAGGACGCCCCGCTTGGAAACACCATATATTTT
16	TRBV7-2	few	.	TRBJ1-5	CASSLGLGISNQPQHF	TGTGCCAGCAGCTTAGGATTGGGGATTAGCAATCAGCCCCAGCATTTT
13	TRBV9	many	.	TRBJ2-7	CASSPGASYEQYF	TGTGCCAGCAGCCCCGGGGCCTCCTACGAGCAGTACTTC
13	TRBV6-1	.	.	TRBJ2-1	CATDGSSYNEQFF	TGTGCCACAGACGGGAGCTCCTACAATGAGCAGTTCTTC
16	TRBV20-1	few	.	TRBJ2-6	CSASSNSRAGANVLTF	TGCAGTGCTAGCAGTAACAGTCGGGCTGGGGCCAACGTCCTGACTTTC
12	TRBV2	few	.	TRBJ1-1	CASFRRDTEAFF	TGTGCCAGCTTCCGGAGGGACACTGAAGCTTTCTTT
14	TRBV25-1	.	.	TRBJ1-1	CASRKAGLNTEAFF	TGTGCCAGCAGAAAGGCAGGGCTGAACACTGAAGCTTTCTTT
12	TRBV18	.	.	TRBJ1-1	CASSQRTTEAFF	TGTGCCAGCTCACAGAGAACAACTGAAGCTTTCTTT
14	TRBV6-5	few	.	TRBJ1-1	CASSLFKTDSEAFF	TGTGCCAGCAGTTTATTCAAGACGGACTCTGAAGCTTTCTTT
14	TRBV19	few	.	TRBJ1-5	CASTTDSWNQPQHF	TGTGCCAGTACTACGGACAGCTGGAATCAGCCCCAGCATTTT
16	TRBV5-1	few	.	TRBJ2-3	CASSLIAGPSTDTQYF	TGCGCCAGCAGCTTGATCGCAGGGCCAAGCACAGATACGCAGTATTTT
15	TRBV12-3/TRBV12-4	few	TRBD2	TRBJ2-7	CASSSSGRSAYEQYF	TGTGCCAGCAGTTCAAGCGGGAGATCGGCCTACGAGCAGTACTTC
11	TRBV10-3	.	.	TRBJ2-7	CAIGARDEQYF	TGTGCCATCGGGGCCAGGGACGAGCAGTACTTC
16	TRBV6-2/TRBV6-3	few	TRBD1	TRBJ1-2	CASSHSATGFNYGYTF	TGTGCCAGCAGTCATTCAGCGACAGGGTTTAACTATGGCTACACCTTC
15	TRBV6-1	.	TRBD1	TRBJ1-1	CASSPQGVMNTEAFF	TGTGCCAGCAGTCCGCAGGGGGTTATGAACACTGAAGCTTTCTTT
15	TRBV4-2	.	.	TRBJ2-7	CASSQVDGSGYEQYF	TGTGCCAGCAGCCAAGTGGACGGGAGCGGCTACGAGCAGTACTTC
13	TRBV6-1	.	.	TRBJ1-2	CASSGVGYNGYTF	TGTGCCAGCAGTGGGGTAGGGTACAATGGCTACACCTTC
12	TRBV6-4	few	.	TRBJ2-1	CASSDSNREQFF	TGTGCCAGCAGTGACTCGAACAGGGAGCAGTTCTTC
16	TRBV5-1	.	TRBD2	TRBJ2-1	CASSSQAGGPWNEQFF	TGCGCCAGCAGCTCCCAAGCGGGAGGGCCCTGGAATGAGCAGTTCTTC
14	TRBV6-1	few	.	TRBJ2-7	CASSERDLAYEQYF	TGTGCCAGCAGTGAGAGGGACCTAGCCTACGAGCAGTACTTC
15	TRBV9	.	.	TRBJ2-7	CASSPRRDSFHEQYF	TGTGCCAGCAGCCCAAGGAGGGACAGCTTCCACGAGCAGTACTTC
14	TRBV5-1	few	TRBD2	TRBJ2-4	CASSADGRADIQYF	TGCGCCAGCAGCGCCGACGGGAGGGCGGACATTCAGTACTTC
15	TRBV27	.	TRBD1	TRBJ2-2	CASSFDRGSTGELFF	TGTGCCAGCAGTTTTGACAGGGGTAGCACCGGGGAGCTGTTTTTT
15	TRBV20-1	.	TRBD2	TRBJ2-3	CSARPTSGSMDTQYF	TGCAGTGCTAGACCGACTAGCGGGAGTATGGATACGCAGTATTTT
15	TRBV6-1	few	TRBD2	TRBJ2-1	CASSQRTSGGNEQFF	TGTGCCAGCAGTCAACGGACTAGCGGGGGCAATGAGCAGTTCTTC
14	TRBV20-1	.	.	TRBJ2-7	CSARPGETLDEQYF	TGCAGTGCTAGACCGGGAGAGACATTGGACGAGCAGTACTTC
18	TRBV7-8	few	.	TRBJ2-2	CASSLAQFRDPSQDELFF	TGTGCCAGCAGCTTAGCGCAATTCCGGGACCCCTCACAGGACGAACTGTTTTTT
15	TRBV5-6	.	.	TRBJ2-2	CASSFWGVNTGELFF	TGTGCCAGCAGCTTTTGGGGGGTCAACACCGGGGAGCTGTTTTTT
13	TRBV28	many	.	TRBJ2-7	CASSWNQVGEQYF	TGTGCCAGCAGTTGGAACCAAGTGGGCGAGCAGTACTTC